One and the same sample provided the 22 T cell receptor beta chains below, sequenced in a study of blood T cell repertoires in COVID-19. The assay was immunoSEQ multiplex PCR, and TCRdb's table has in-frame clones only and misses some. There are over 200,000 clones in the sample; about 83% occur only once, and 1.3% lies in the top ten. Sequenced sample: peripheral blood. Receptors were obtained from a woman aged 30 to 39 with COVID-19, enrolled during active disease.

The rearrangement uses TRBV30 and TRBJ2-1, with 9 bases lining up with TRBD2. V gave up 0 bases and J gave up 13 bases; unmatched junction bases: 10. CDR1 and CDR2 (germline): GTSNPN, SVGIG (reference sequence). This CDR3 spans 14 amino acids. CDR3 DNA sequence: TGTGCCTGGAGTGTTAGCGGGAGAAAGTGGGGCCAGTTCTTC. As protein: CAWSVSGRKWGQFF. Complete variable domain (other parts from reference TRBV30 and TRBJ2-1): SQTIHQWPATLVQPVGSPLSLECTVEGTSNPNLYWYRQAAGRGLQLLFYSVGIGQISSEVPQNLSASRPQDRQFILSSKKLLLSDSGFYLCAWSVSGRKWGQFFGPGTRLTVL.

V gene TRBV6-2 or TRBV6-3 combines with J gene TRBJ1-5; D possibly corresponds to TRBD1 (5 bases). The CDR3 has 14 amino acids. V shed 4 bases and J shed 7 bases, with 14 bases lying between them. Germline CDR1 reads MNHEY; CDR2 reads SVGEGT. The CDR3 bases are TGTGCCAGCAGTTTTAGCGGGGCGACGCAGCCCCAGCATTTT. Protein: CASSFSGATQPQHF.

The chain is built from TRBV10-3 and TRBJ2-1, with 11 nucleotides matching TRBD1. The CDR3 covers 15 residues. The V gene end was trimmed by 2 bases and the J gene end by 8 bases; junction bases not matched to a gene: 5. CDR1 ENHRY and CDR2 SYGVKD come from the germline V gene. CDR3 bases: TGTGCCATCAGTGAGAGGGACAGGGGGTCCCATGAGCAGTTCTTC. Translated: CAISERDRGSHEQFF.

This chain uses TRBV5-4 with TRBJ1-2, with a weak D call TRBD1 (5 bases). The CDR3 extends over 13 amino acids. Germline V gene lookup returns CDR1 SGHNT and CDR2 YYREEE (reference sequence). V was pared by 2 bases and J by 7 bases, with 12 bases between. As DNA, the CDR3 is TGTGCCAGCAGCTTCGTAGGGGCCGGTGGCTACACCTTC. It translates to CASSFVGAGGYTF.

The chain employs TRBV19 and TRBJ1-6, with unresolved D. V was cut by 3 bases and J by 7 bases, with 10 bases left in between. This CDR3 spans 14 amino acids. Per germline, CDR1 LNHDA and CDR2 SQIVND (reference sequence). The chain's CDR3 is CASSIEGRNSPLHF. The CDR3 nucleotides read TGTGCCAGTAGTATCGAGGGAAGGAATTCACCCCTCCACTTT.

The chain has TRBV5-6 and TRBJ2-7, with D uncertain. The CDR3 runs 14 residues. Trimming stripped 2 bases from V and 3 bases from J, with 12 bases between. Germline V gene lookup returns CDR1 SGHDT and CDR2 YYEEEE. The chain's CDR3 is CASSFRELYYEQYF. DNA for the CDR3: TGTGCCAGCAGCTTTCGAGAACTCTACTACGAGCAGTACTTC.

The genes are TRBV9 and TRBJ2-3; TRBD1 matches 7 bases. CDR1 and CDR2 (germline): SGDLS, YYNGEE. This CDR3 has 13 amino acids. V lost 3 bases and J lost 4; bases outside the gene matches: 2. CDR3 coding DNA: TGTGCCAGCAGCGCGCAGGGGGCAGATACGCAGTATTTT. This translates into CASSAQGADTQYF. The full variable domain, completed using reference TRBV9 and TRBJ2-3, is DSGVTQTPKHLITATGQRVTLRCSPRSGDLSVYWYQQSLDQGLQFLIQYYNGEERAKGNILERFSAQQFPDLHSELNLSSLELGDSALYFCASSAQGADTQYFGPGTRLTVL.

The V call is TRBV19, the J call TRBJ2-7; 7 nucleotides align to TRBD2. In germline, CDR1 is LNHDA, CDR2 SQIVND (reference sequence). The CDR3 contains 12 residues. J gave up 3 bases and V 8 bases, and 4 bases lay outside the gene matches. In nucleotides, the CDR3 is TGTGCCAGTGGGGAGGGTATCTACGAGCAGTACTTC. Protein: CASGEGIYEQYF. Full variable domain (rest looked up from reference TRBV19 and TRBJ2-7): DGGITQSPKYLFRKEGQNVTLSCEQNLNHDAMYWYRQDPGQGLRLIYYSQIVNDFQKGDIAEGYSVSREKKESFPLTVTSAQKNPTAFYLCASGEGIYEQYFGPGTRLTVT.

The chain employs TRBV9 and TRBJ1-1, with 9 positions matching TRBD1. Germline loops: CDR1 SGDLS, CDR2 YYNGEE. After removal of 4 bases from V and 0 bases from J, the junction contained 13 bases not matched to a gene. The CDR3 length is 18 residues. The CDR3 DNA follows: TGTGCCAGCAGCACGACTGGGACAGGGAACCTTATGAACACTGAAGCTTTCTTT. Its protein is CASSTTGTGNLMNTEAFF.

The CDR3 bases are TGTGCCAGCAGTTACTCAGGACAAAGCAACTCACCCCTCCACTTT. Translated: CASSYSGQSNSPLHF. This sequence joins TRBV6-6 and TRBJ1-6; D might be TRBD1 (5 bases). This CDR3 spans 15 amino acids. Germline CDR1 is MNHNY and CDR2 is SVGAGI (reference sequence). V lost 0 bases and J lost 10, with 13 bases in between.

The V and J genes are TRBV7-3 and TRBJ2-3, with 11 positions matching TRBD2. V was clipped by 3 bases and J by 1 base; unmatched bases: 6. Germline values: CDR1 SGHTA, CDR2 FQGTGA. The CDR3 extends over 17 amino acids. In DNA form, the CDR3 reads TGTGCCAGCAGCTTCTTAGCGGGAGGGAGGGGCACAGATACGCAGTATTTT. Protein: CASSFLAGGRGTDTQYF.

The chain is built from TRBV6-1 and TRBJ1-5; D unclear. Trimming removed 8 bases at V and 0 bases at J, with 8 bases between. The germline CDR1 and CDR2 sequences are MNHNS and SASEGT. There are 13 residues in the CDR3. CDR3 residues: CASGGDSNQPQHF. As DNA, the CDR3 is TGTGCCAGCGGAGGAGATAGCAATCAGCCCCAGCATTTT.

This clone occurred once. This chain joins TRBV5-4 and TRBJ2-2, with TRBD2 matching 7 bases. Unmatched junction bases numbered 6, after V lost 1 base and J lost 3 bases. Germline lookup yields CDR1 SGHNT and CDR2 YYREEE (reference sequence). The CDR3 has 16 residues. CDR3 protein: CASSLLGRGDTGELFF. The CDR3 bases are TGTGCCAGCAGCTTGTTAGGACGGGGGGACACCGGGGAGCTGTTTTTT.

V usage is TRBV5-4 and J usage is TRBJ2-7; D remains unclear. The V and J ends lost 2 bases and 0 bases respectively, with 15 bases between them. The germline gives CDR1 SGHNT, CDR2 YYREEE (reference sequence). This CDR3 is built from 16 residues. In DNA form, the CDR3 reads TGTGCCAGCAGCTTAGGTATTACGACAAGCTCCTACGAGCAGTACTTC. This translates into CASSLGITTSSYEQYF.

CDR3 loop: CASSEGLGPRELFF. The CDR3 DNA sequence: TGTGCCAGCAGTGAGGGTTTGGGGCCCCGGGAGCTGTTTTTT. V is TRBV6-4 and J is TRBJ2-2; perhaps TRBD1 as D (5 bases). V was clipped by 3 bases and J by 9 bases, with 14 bases between them. Looked up from germline, CDR1 is MRHNA and CDR2 is SNTAGT. The length of the CDR3 is 14 residues.

The CDR3 is CASSPGGQANEKLFF. CDR3 nucleotide sequence: TGTGCCAGCAGTCCCGGGGGGCAGGCTAATGAAAAACTGTTTTTT. The rearrangement uses TRBV28 and TRBJ1-4; tentative D call: TRBD1 (6 bases). Trimming shortened V by 5 bases and J by 3 bases, and 13 bases separated the two germline ends. Germline loops: CDR1 MDHEN, CDR2 SYDVKM. CDR3 length: 15 residues.

This clone was observed a few times. Additional DNA sequences in this sample encode the identical CDR3. The J gene is TRBJ2-3, the V gene TRBV2; possibly TRBD1 for D (5 bases). Trimming shortened V by 6 bases and J by 6 bases, and 10 bases separated the two germline ends. The CDR3 extends over 12 amino acids. Germline V gene sequence: CDR1 SNHLY, CDR2 FYNNEI. CDR3 sequence: CASSPGLDTQYF. As DNA, the CDR3 is TGTGCCAGCAGCCCAGGGTTGGATACGCAGTATTTT.

In DNA, the CDR3 is TGTGCCAGCAGTTACTCGACTAGCGGAGTCGGGATATCAAGGGGATTCTACGAGCAGTACTTC. Encoded protein: CASSYSTSGVGISRGFYEQYF. This chain connects TRBV6-2 or TRBV6-3 to TRBJ2-7, with 9 bases that match TRBD2. Per the germline V gene, CDR1 is MNHEY and CDR2 is SVGEGT. The CDR3 sequence is 21 residues long. V was clipped by 0 bases and J by 3 bases; unmatched bases: 21.

In DNA form, the CDR3 reads TGTGCCAGCACCGTTAACACTGAAGCTTTCTTT. This sequence encodes CASTVNTEAFF. The chain carries TRBV2 and TRBJ1-1; D is uncertain. The CDR3 sequence is 11 residues long. Trimming removed 7 bases at V and 2 bases at J, with 5 bases between. Germline V gene lookup returns CDR1 SNHLY and CDR2 FYNNEI.

J is TRBJ1-5 and V is TRBV6-5, with 8 bases aligning to TRBD1. Germline V lookup: CDR1 MNHEY, CDR2 SVGAGI. V was clipped by 7 bases and J by 4 bases; unmatched bases: 6. This CDR3 region has 14 residues. The CDR3 sequence is CASNQGARNQPQHF. CDR3 bases: TGTGCCAGCAATCAGGGGGCGCGAAATCAGCCCCAGCATTTT.

V usage is TRBV7-6 and J usage is TRBJ2-5; D might be TRBD2 (5 bases). From germline, CDR1 is SGHVS and CDR2 FNYEAQ. V gave up 5 bases and J gave up 4 bases, with 8 bases separating them. This CDR3 comprises 12 residues. The CDR3 DNA reads TGTGCCAGCAGCCCCGAGGGAGAGACCCAGTACTTC. Its translation is CASSPEGETQYF.

This clone was recorded a few times. The chain links TRBV2 to TRBJ2-1; D is ambiguous. Between the trimmed V and J ends, which lost 5 bases and 9 bases, there was a span of 14 bases. Germline V lookup: CDR1 SNHLY, CDR2 FYNNEI. The length of the CDR3 is 13 residues. In nucleotides, the CDR3 is TGTGCCAGCAGTAAAGGACCGGGTGGTGAGCAGTTCTTC. Its translation is CASSKGPGGEQFF.